Listed here are 20 T cell receptor beta chains from one sample, sequenced in a study of response to subunit inactivated influenza vaccine. TCRdb re-derived calls from the RT-PCR reads in MiXCR, one entry per CDR3 protein. Found here are 490,000 or so distinct CDR3 sequences, around 8% of them singletons; the top ten hold 10% to 15%. The specimen was PBMCs from blood, collected less than 25 months after vaccination. The source is a man in his fifties or sixties who received an inactivated influenza vaccine.

This clonotype was recorded a few times. A read error may account for a junction end that differs from germline. V and J are TRBV19 and TRBJ2-2; perhaps TRBD1 as D (6 bases). CDR1 and CDR2 from the germline V gene are LNHDA and SQIVND (reference sequence). This CDR3 is 11 amino acids long. CDR3 DNA: TGTGCCAGTCGGTTCGAAGGGGGGCTGTTTTTT. Its protein is CASRFEGGLFF.

Many counts were recorded for this clonotype. CDR3 DNA sequence: TGTGCCAGCAGCAGGACAGGGGTCCAGCCCCAGCATTTT. Its translation: CASSRTGVQPQHF. The chain joins TRBV12-3 or TRBV12-4 to TRBJ1-5, with 9 bases matching TRBD1. Trimming at V came to 6 bases and at J to 7 bases, leaving 4 bases not matched to a gene. The CDR3 spans 13 residues.

This clonotype came up many times. This chain connects TRBV7-2 to TRBJ2-5; the D is unclear. Germline CDR1 and CDR2: SGHTA and FQGNSA. The CDR3 runs to 16 residues. Between the trimmed V and J ends, which lost 1 base and 0 bases, there was a span of 12 bases. CDR3 region: CASSLGVTAYQETQYF. The CDR3, as DNA: TGTGCCAGCAGCTTAGGTGTTACCGCCTACCAAGAGACCCAGTACTTC.

The chain carries TRBV12-3 or TRBV12-4 and TRBJ1-2; 7 bases are shared with TRBD1. V was pared by 8 bases and J by 4 bases, with 7 bases of the junction left unmatched. The CDR3 extends over 13 amino acids. CDR3 in DNA: TGTGCCAGCCGAACAGGGGCGGGCTATGGCTACACCTTC. Amino acids: CASRTGAGYGYTF.

CDR3 in amino acids: CASSERRGKGYTF. In nucleotides, the CDR3 is TGCGCCAGCAGTGAGAGGAGGGGCAAAGGCTACACCTTC. The V call is TRBV10-2, the J call TRBJ1-2, with D possibly being TRBD1 (5 bases). This CDR3 is built from 13 residues. From germline, CDR1 is WSHSY and CDR2 SAAADI. Trimming took off 2 bases at V and 8 bases at J, with 12 bases between the two ends.

The chain is built from TRBV9 and TRBJ2-1, with 10 positions matching TRBD2. The germline CDR1 and CDR2 sequences are SGDLS and YYNGEE. The junction had 4 bases not matched to a gene; V was cut back by 3 bases and J by 4 bases. The CDR3 totals 15 residues. CDR3 region: CASSETSGYYNEQFF. The CDR3 bases are TGTGCCAGCAGCGAGACTAGCGGGTATTACAATGAGCAGTTCTTC.

This clonotype was detected many times. The chain couples TRBV5-1 to TRBJ2-7; D is ambiguous. Trimming left V 4 bases short and J 5 bases short, with 16 bases between. Germline V gene data show CDR1 as SGHRS and CDR2 as YFSETQ. CDR3 length equals 14 residues. CDR3 in DNA: TGCGCCAGCAGCAGTGACATCCCCCCTCACGAGCAGTACTTC. Protein product: CASSSDIPPHEQYF.

Many counts were recorded for this clonotype. The V and J genes are TRBV7-2 and TRBJ2-2, with D tentatively TRBD2 (5 bases). Trimming stripped 5 bases from V and 1 base from J, with 8 bases between. The CDR3 length is 14 residues. From germline, CDR1 is SGHTA and CDR2 FQGNSA. This CDR3 reads CASSVSGNTGELFF. Written as DNA, the CDR3 is TGTGCCAGCAGCGTCAGCGGGAACACCGGGGAGCTGTTTTTT.

The gene calls are TRBV20-1 and TRBJ2-7, with D possibly TRBD2 on 7 matching bases. The germline V gene has CDR1 DFQATT and CDR2 SNEGSKA (reference sequence). V dropped 3 bases and J dropped 2 bases, with 11 bases sitting between them. This CDR3 comprises 13 residues. CDR3 residues: CSASGGPPYEQYF. The CDR3 DNA is TGCAGTGCTAGCGGGGGGCCACCCTACGAGCAGTACTTC.

The rearrangement uses TRBV18 and TRBJ1-1, with TRBD1 matching 7 bases. Germline CDR1 is KGHSH and CDR2 is LQKENI. The CDR3 extends over 14 amino acids. The V segment lost 1 base and the J segment 1 base; nucleotides outside the gene matches: 0. CDR3 sequence (DNA): TGTGCCAGCTCACCACAGGGGGCGAACACTGAAGCTTTCTTT. Its translation is CASSPQGANTEAFF. The whole variable domain, filled in from reference TRBV18 and TRBJ1-1, reads NAGVMQNPRHLVRRRGQEARLRCSPMKGHSHVYWYRQLPEEGLKFMVYLQKENIIDESGMPKERFSAEFPKEGPSILRIQQVVRGDSAAYFCASSPQGANTEAFFGQGTRLTVV.

This clonotype has more than one count but fewer than ten. This chain connects TRBV7-9 to TRBJ2-5; 8 nucleotides align to TRBD1. Germline V gene data show CDR1 as SEHNR and CDR2 as FQNEAQ (reference sequence). The CDR3 covers 14 residues. V trimming: 5 bases; J trimming: 4 bases; junction bases outside the gene matches: 6. The DNA for the CDR3 is TGTGCCAGCAGCAACGTACAGGGGGGAGAGACCCAGTACTTC. Translated: CASSNVQGGETQYF. The full variable domain, with the rest looked up from reference TRBV7-9 and TRBJ2-5, is DTGVSQNPRHKITKRGQNVTFRCDPISEHNRLYWYRQTLGQGPEFLTYFQNEAQLEKSRLLSDRFSAERPKGSFSTLEIQRTEQGDSAMYLCASSNVQGGETQYFGPGTRLLVL.

There are many counts of this clonotype. The chain uses TRBV5-1 and TRBJ2-3; possibly TRBD2 for D (6 bases). This CDR3 is built from 16 residues. Per germline, CDR1 SGHRS and CDR2 YFSETQ. V was shortened by 7 bases and J by 1 base, with 19 bases between the two germline ends. The DNA of the CDR3 is TGCGCCAGCCGCCGGGGGATGATGGGAGGCACAGATACGCAGTATTTT. Protein: CASRRGMMGGTDTQYF.

This clonotype was seen at least ten times. The chain has TRBV5-1 and TRBJ2-4; D is uncertain. The CDR3 runs 15 residues. Germline lookup yields CDR1 SGHRS and CDR2 YFSETQ. V was trimmed by 5 bases and J by 5 bases, leaving 17 bases between them. CDR3 sequence reads: CASRTDVALENIQYF. CDR3 DNA sequence: TGCGCCAGCAGAACCGACGTCGCGCTTGAAAACATTCAGTACTTC. The variable domain in full, with the rest retrieved from reference TRBV5-1 and TRBJ2-4, is KAGVTQTPRYLIKTRGQQVTLSCSPISGHRSVSWYQQTPGQGLQFLFEYFSETQRNKGNFPGRFSGRQFSNSRSEMNVSTLELGDSALYLCASRTDVALENIQYFGAGTRLSVL.

The DNA for the CDR3 is TGCGCCAGCAGCCAATCGACAGGGGGCACCGGGGAGCTGTTTTTT. Translated: CASSQSTGGTGELFF. This sequence joins TRBV4-1 and TRBJ2-2; TRBD1 aligns across 9 bases. The germline gives CDR1 MGHRA, CDR2 YSYEKL. V dropped 2 bases and J dropped 4; count of bases not matched to a gene: 2. There are 15 residues in the CDR3.

The V gene is TRBV6-2 or TRBV6-3, the J gene TRBJ2-1; no firm D call. The V end lost 0 bases, the J end lost 5 bases, and 11 bases lay between the germline ends. Germline V gene sequence: CDR1 MNHEY, CDR2 SVGEGT. There are 15 residues in the CDR3. DNA of the CDR3: TGTGCCAGCAGTTACTCGATGGCCTTCAACAATGAGCAGTTCTTC. As protein: CASSYSMAFNNEQFF.

Ten or more counts support this clonotype. This chain joins TRBV12-3 or TRBV12-4 and TRBJ1-1, with a tentative D call TRBD1 (6 bases). The CDR3 totals 14 residues. V lost 6 bases, J lost 6 bases, and 17 bases lay in between. Here the CDR3 reads CASSPGVPTAEAFF. Written as DNA, the CDR3 is TGTGCCAGCAGCCCAGGGGTTCCGACCGCTGAAGCTTTCTTT.

This clonotype was recorded at least ten times. This rearrangement joins TRBV9 to TRBJ2-2; D call uncertain. Germline V gene sequence: CDR1 SGDLS, CDR2 YYNGEE. The CDR3 consists of 15 residues. Trimming removed 2 bases from V and 8 bases from J, with 16 bases in between. The CDR3 DNA is TGTGCCAGCAGCGTCCAGCCGGGCTCGGAGGGGGAGCTGTTTTTT. This encodes CASSVQPGSEGELFF.

This clonotype was seen at least ten times. The chain combines TRBV12-3 or TRBV12-4 with TRBJ2-3; D may be TRBD2 (6 bases). CDR3 length equals 13 residues. V lost 6 bases, J lost 9 bases, and 16 bases lay in between. The CDR3 protein is CASRPDRGNTQYF. As DNA, the CDR3 is TGTGCCAGCAGGCCCGACCGGGGGAACACGCAGTATTTT.

Ten or more counts support this clonotype. The chain uses TRBV20-1 and TRBJ1-2; 8 bases align to TRBD1. The CDR3 is 13 residues long. Germline V lookup: CDR1 DFQATT, CDR2 SNEGSKA (reference sequence). Trimming removed 6 bases from V and 4 bases from J; junction bases left unmatched: 7. The CDR3 region is CSATGQGGYGYTF. CDR3 nucleotide sequence: TGCAGTGCCACAGGACAGGGTGGCTATGGCTACACCTTC.

V gene TRBV6-1 combines with J gene TRBJ2-2; TRBD1 agrees at 9 bases. V dropped 7 bases and J dropped 5; count of bases not matched to a gene: 14. The CDR3 is 17 residues long. Germline V CDR1 and CDR2: MNHNS, SASEGT. The DNA for the CDR3 is TGTGCCAGCAAAATCAAACCGGGACAGGGTGGTACCGGGGAGCTGTTTTTT. Residues: CASKIKPGQGGTGELFF.